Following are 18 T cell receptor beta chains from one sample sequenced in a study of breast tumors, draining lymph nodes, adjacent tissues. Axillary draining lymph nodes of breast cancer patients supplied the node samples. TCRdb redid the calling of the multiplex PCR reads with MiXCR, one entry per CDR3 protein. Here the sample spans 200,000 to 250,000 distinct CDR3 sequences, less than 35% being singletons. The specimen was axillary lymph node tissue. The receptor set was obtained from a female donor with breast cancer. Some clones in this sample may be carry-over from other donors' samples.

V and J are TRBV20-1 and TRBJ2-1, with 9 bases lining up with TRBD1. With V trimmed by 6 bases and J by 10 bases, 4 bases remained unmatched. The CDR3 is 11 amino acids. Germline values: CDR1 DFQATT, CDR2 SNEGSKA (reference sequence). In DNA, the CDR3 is TGCAGTGCCGGGACAGGGAACGAGCAGTTCTTC. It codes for CSAGTGNEQFF.

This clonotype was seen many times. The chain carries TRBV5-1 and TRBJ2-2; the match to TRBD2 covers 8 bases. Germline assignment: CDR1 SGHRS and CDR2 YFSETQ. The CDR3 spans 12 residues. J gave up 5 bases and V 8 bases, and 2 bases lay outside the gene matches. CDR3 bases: TGCGCCAGTCCTAGCGGGACCGGGGAGCTGTTTTTT. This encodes CASPSGTGELFF.

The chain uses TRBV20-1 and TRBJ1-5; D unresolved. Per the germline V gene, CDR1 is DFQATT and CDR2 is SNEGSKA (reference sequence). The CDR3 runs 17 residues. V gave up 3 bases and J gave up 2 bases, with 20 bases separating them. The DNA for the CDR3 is TGCAGTGCTAGTTCCGGGATGCAGTTCAGTGGCAATCAGCCCCAGCATTTT. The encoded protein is CSASSGMQFSGNQPQHF.

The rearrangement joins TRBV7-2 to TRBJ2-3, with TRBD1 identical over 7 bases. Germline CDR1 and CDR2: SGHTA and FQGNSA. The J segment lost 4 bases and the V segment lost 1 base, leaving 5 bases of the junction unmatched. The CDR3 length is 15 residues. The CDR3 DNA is TGTGCCAGCAGCTTAGTGGTCACAGGGGCAGATACGCAGTATTTT. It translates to CASSLVVTGADTQYF.

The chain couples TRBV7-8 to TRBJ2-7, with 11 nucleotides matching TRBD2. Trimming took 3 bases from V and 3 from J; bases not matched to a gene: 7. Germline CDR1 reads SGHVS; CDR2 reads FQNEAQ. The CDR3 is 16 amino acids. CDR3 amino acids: CASSFRASGRIYEQYF. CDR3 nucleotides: TGTGCCAGCAGCTTTCGGGCTAGCGGGAGGATCTACGAGCAGTACTTC.

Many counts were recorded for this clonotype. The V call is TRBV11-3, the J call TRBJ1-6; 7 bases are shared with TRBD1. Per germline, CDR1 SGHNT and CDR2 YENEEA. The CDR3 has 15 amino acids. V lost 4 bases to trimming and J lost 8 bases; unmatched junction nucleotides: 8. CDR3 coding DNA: TGTGCCAGCAGCTCCGAGGGGGCCGTGGATTCACCCCTCCACTTT. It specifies CASSSEGAVDSPLHF.

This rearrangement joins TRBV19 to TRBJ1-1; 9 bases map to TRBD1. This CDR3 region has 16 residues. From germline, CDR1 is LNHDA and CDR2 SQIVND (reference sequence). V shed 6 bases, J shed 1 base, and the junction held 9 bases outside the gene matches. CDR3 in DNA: TGTGCCAGTAGATTAGGGACAGGGAGAAAGAACACTGAAGCTTTCTTT. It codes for CASRLGTGRKNTEAFF.

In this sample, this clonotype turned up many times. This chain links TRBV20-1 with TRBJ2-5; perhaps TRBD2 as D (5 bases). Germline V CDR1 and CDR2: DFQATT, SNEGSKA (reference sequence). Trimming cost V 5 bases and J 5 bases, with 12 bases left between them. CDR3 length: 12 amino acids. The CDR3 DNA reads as TGCAGTGCTCGGACTTTGGGGGAGACCCAGTACTTC. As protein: CSARTLGETQYF.

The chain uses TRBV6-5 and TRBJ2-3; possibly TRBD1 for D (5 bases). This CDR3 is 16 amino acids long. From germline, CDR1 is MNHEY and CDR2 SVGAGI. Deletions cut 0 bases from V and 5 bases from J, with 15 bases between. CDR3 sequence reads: CASSYSKNNRRDTQYF. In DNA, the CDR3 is TGTGCCAGCAGTTACTCGAAGAACAACAGGAGAGATACGCAGTATTTT.

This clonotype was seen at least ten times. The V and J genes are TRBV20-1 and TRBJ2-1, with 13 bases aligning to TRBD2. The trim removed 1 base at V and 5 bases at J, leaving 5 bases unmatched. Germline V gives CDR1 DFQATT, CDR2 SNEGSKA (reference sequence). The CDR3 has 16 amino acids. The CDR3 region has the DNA TGCAGTGCTAGAGGGACTAGCGGGAGACGTAACAATGAGCAGTTCTTC. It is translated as CSARGTSGRRNNEQFF.

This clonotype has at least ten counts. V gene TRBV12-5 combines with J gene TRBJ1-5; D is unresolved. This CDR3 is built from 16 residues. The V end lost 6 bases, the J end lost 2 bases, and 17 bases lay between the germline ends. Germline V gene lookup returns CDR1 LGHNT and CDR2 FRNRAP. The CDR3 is CASGGSLTAGNQPQHF. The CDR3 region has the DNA TGTGCTAGTGGCGGATCTCTTACAGCGGGCAATCAGCCCCAGCATTTT.

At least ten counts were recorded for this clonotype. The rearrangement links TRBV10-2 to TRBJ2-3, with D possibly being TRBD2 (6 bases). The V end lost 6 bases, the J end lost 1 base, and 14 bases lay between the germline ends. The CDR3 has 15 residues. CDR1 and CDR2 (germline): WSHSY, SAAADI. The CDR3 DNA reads TGCGCCAGCAGGTTTGGAGGGCCGGGCACAGATACGCAGTATTTT. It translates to CASRFGGPGTDTQYF.

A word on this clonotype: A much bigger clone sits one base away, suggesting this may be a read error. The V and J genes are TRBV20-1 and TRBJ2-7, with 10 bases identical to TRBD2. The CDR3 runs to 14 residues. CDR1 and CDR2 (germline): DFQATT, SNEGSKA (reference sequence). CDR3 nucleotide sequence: TGCAGTGCTGGGCCTAGCGGGAGCTCCTCCGAGCAGTACTTC. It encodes CSAGPSGSSSEQYF.

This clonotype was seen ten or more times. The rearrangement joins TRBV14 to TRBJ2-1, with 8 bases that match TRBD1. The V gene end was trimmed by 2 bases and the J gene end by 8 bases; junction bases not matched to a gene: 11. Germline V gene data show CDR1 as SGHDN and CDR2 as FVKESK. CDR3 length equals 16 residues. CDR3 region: CASSQSLGQGLDEQFF. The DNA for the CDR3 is TGTGCCAGCAGCCAATCCCTAGGACAGGGTCTGGATGAGCAGTTCTTC.

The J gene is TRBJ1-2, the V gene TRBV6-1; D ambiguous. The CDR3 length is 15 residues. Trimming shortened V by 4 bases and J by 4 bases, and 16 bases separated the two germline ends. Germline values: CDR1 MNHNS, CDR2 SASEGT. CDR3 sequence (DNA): TGTGCCAGCAGTGCACTATCAGGAATTCGCTATGGCTACACCTTC. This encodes CASSALSGIRYGYTF.

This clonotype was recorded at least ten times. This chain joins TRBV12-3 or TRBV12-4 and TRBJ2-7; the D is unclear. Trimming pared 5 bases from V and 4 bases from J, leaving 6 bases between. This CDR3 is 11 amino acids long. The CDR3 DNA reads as TGTGCCAGCAGTCGAGAATACGAGCAGTACTTC. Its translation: CASSREYEQYF.

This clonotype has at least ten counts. The CDR3 DNA sequence: TGTGCCAGCAGTGAGGAAGGGGCTCGAACCGGGGAGCTGTTTTTT. Its translation is CASSEEGARTGELFF. The chain recombines TRBV2 with TRBJ2-2; weak D call: TRBD1 (5 bases). V was trimmed by 3 bases and J by 5 bases, leaving 13 bases between them. Germline V gene lookup returns CDR1 SNHLY and CDR2 FYNNEI. The CDR3 is 15 amino acids. The variable domain in full, with the rest retrieved from reference TRBV2 and TRBJ2-2, is EPEVTQTPSHQVTQMGQEVILRCVPISNHLYFYWYRQILGQKVEFLVSFYNNEISEKSEIFDDQFSVERPDGSNFTLKIRSTKLEDSAMYFCASSEEGARTGELFFGEGSRLTVL.

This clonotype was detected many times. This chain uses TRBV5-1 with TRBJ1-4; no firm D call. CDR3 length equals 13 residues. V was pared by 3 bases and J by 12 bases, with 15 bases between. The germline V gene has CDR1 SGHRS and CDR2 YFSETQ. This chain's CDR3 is CASSSGVAWELFF. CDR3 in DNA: TGCGCCAGCAGCTCTGGCGTGGCCTGGGAACTGTTTTTT.